This T cell receptor beta chain was profiled in a study of monozygotic twins with inflammatory bowel disease. General observations from the study: Subtypes among T cells remained indistinguishable.

TCRdb derives one entry per CDR3 protein from the 5' RACE reads, leaving out DNA. Seen in this sample are about 380,000 distinct CDR3 sequences; the ten most common clones hold 2.5% to 3%. The CDR3 sequence is 15 residues long. Germline V gene lookup returns CDR1 SEHNR and CDR2 FQNEAQ (reference sequence). Points on this clonotype: No antigen is known for it.

The chain joins TRBV7-9 to TRBJ2-3; TCRdb returns TRBD1, unconfirmable since there is no DNA. The sample taken for sequencing was blood. The source of this sequence is a human donor with ulcerative colitis or Crohn's disease, or a healthy co-twin of an affected twin (not recorded which). Here the CDR3 reads CASSHQRTGGDTQYF.